This T cell receptor beta chain comes out of a study of T-cell reconstitution after alpha-beta-depleted transplantation in children. Study conclusions and caveats: Surviving recipient T cells and thymic progenitors produced the high day-60 TCRbeta diversity seen in some patients.

This clonotype came up many times. Its antigen remains unknown. Library preparation (for TCRbeta) was performed with unique molecular identifiers. From the PCR reads, TCRdb called clonotypes with MiXCR, one entry per CDR3 protein. Seen here are about 98,000 distinct CDR3 sequences, 4.5% to 7.5% observed once, and the top ten hold 6% to 7%. The CDR3 consists of 20 residues. The trim removed 2 bases at V and 2 bases at J, leaving 16 bases unmatched. Germline assignment: CDR1 MDHEN and CDR2 SYDVKM. V usage is TRBV28 and J usage is TRBJ2-1, with 9 bases aligning to TRBD2. The TCR sequence derives from a female patient aged 2 to 10 who had a stem cell transplant for Fanconi anemia, so the T cells may come from the graft donor. The sample was PBMCs, mostly from graft donor cells, taken 60 days after TCRalphabeta/CD19-depleted stem cell transplant. CDR3 DNA: TGTGCCAGCAGTTTACTCAGGGGGGCGGGTAGCGGGAGTACCTACAATGAGCAGTTCTTC. Amino acid sequence: CASSLLRGAGSGSTYNEQFF.